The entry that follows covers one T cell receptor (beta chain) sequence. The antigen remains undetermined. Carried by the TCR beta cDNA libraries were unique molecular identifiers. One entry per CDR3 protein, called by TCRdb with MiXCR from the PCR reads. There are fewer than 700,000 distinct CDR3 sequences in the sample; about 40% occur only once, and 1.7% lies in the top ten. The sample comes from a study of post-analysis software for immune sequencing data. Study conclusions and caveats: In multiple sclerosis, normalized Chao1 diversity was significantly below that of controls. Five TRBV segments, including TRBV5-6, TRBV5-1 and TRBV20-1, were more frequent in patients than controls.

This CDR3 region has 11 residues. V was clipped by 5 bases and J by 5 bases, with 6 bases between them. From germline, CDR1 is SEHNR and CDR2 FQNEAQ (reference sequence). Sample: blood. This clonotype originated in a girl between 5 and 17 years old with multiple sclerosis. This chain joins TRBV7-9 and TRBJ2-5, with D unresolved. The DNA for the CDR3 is TGTGCCAGCAGCAAGACGGAGACCCAGTACTTC. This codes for CASSKTETQYF. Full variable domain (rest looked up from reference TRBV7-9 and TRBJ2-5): DTGVSQNPRHKITKRGQNVTFRCDPISEHNRLYWYRQTLGQGPEFLTYFQNEAQLEKSRLLSDRFSAERPKGSFSTLEIQRTEQGDSAMYLCASSKTETQYFGPGTRLLVL.